The 25 T cell receptor beta chains reported below all come from one sample, sequenced in a study of T-cell memory formation after mild COVID-19. Each CDR3 protein is one row after TCRdb ran MiXCR on the 5' RACE reads. The table has about 400,000 distinct CDR3 sequences, about 24% seen once. The specimen was PBMCs or a T cell subset sorted from them (not recorded which). The origin of the receptors is an adult woman who had mild COVID-19 (a few samples of this study predate the infection). Cell type and time point are not known.

This clonotype was detected a few times. V gene TRBV18 combines with J gene TRBJ2-1, with 14 nucleotides matching TRBD2. The germline V gene has CDR1 KGHSH and CDR2 LQKENI. After removal of 3 bases from V and 8 bases from J, the junction contained 9 bases not matched to a gene. This CDR3 is 17 amino acids long. This chain's CDR3 is CASSPTGTSGSGDEQFF. CDR3 coding DNA: TGTGCCAGCTCACCTACCGGGACTAGCGGGAGCGGGGATGAGCAGTTCTTC. Complete variable domain (other parts from reference TRBV18 and TRBJ2-1): NAGVMQNPRHLVRRRGQEARLRCSPMKGHSHVYWYRQLPEEGLKFMVYLQKENIIDESGMPKERFSAEFPKEGPSILRIQQVVRGDSAAYFCASSPTGTSGSGDEQFFGPGTRLTVL.

V and J are TRBV2 and TRBJ1-1; D not certain. The CDR3 sequence is 13 residues long. Germline V gene lookup returns CDR1 SNHLY and CDR2 FYNNEI. Trimming removed 3 bases from V and 4 bases from J, with 9 bases in between. CDR3 in amino acids: CASSDSRLTEAFF. CDR3 DNA sequence: TGTGCCAGCAGTGATAGCAGGCTCACTGAAGCTTTCTTT. The full variable domain, rest sourced from reference TRBV2 and TRBJ1-1, is EPEVTQTPSHQVTQMGQEVILRCVPISNHLYFYWYRQILGQKVEFLVSFYNNEISEKSEIFDDQFSVERPDGSNFTLKIRSTKLEDSAMYFCASSDSRLTEAFFGQGTRLTVV.

The chain uses TRBV6-1 and TRBJ2-1; 7 nucleotides line up with TRBD1. This CDR3 comprises 14 residues. Germline V CDR1 and CDR2: MNHNS, SASEGT. With 8 bases clipped from V and 7 bases from J, the junction kept 11 bases outside the gene matches. CDR3 DNA: TGTGCCAGCGGGAGACAGGGACCCTCGAATGAGCAGTTCTTC. It encodes CASGRQGPSNEQFF.

A few counts support this clonotype. The J gene is TRBJ2-1, the V gene TRBV24-1; D gene ambiguous. Trimming cost V 6 bases and J 0 bases, with 8 bases left between them. Germline V CDR1 and CDR2: KGHDR, SFDVKD. CDR3 length: 14 residues. The CDR3 DNA reads as TGTGCCACCAGTCAGTGGGGCTCCTACAATGAGCAGTTCTTC. Amino acids: CATSQWGSYNEQFF.

The sample holds a few counts of this clonotype. The J gene is TRBJ2-2, the V gene TRBV6-2 or TRBV6-3; TRBD2 is a possible D gene (6 bases). Trimming stripped 6 bases from V and 7 bases from J, with 18 bases between. Per the germline V gene, CDR1 is MNHEY and CDR2 is SVGEGT. The CDR3 is made up of 15 amino acids. CDR3 DNA sequence: TGTGCCAGCAGCGGGAGCCCCGCTAACGGCGGGGAGCTGTTTTTT. The encoded protein is CASSGSPANGGELFF.

CDR3 DNA sequence: TGTGCCAGCAGCTCCCGCGTGAGACAGTTGAACACTGAAGCTTTCTTT. Translating gives CASSSRVRQLNTEAFF. The gene calls are TRBV7-2 and TRBJ1-1; maybe TRBD1 (5 bases). This CDR3 contains 16 residues. Trimming shortened V by 4 bases and J by 0 bases, and 15 bases separated the two germline ends. Germline V lookup: CDR1 SGHTA, CDR2 FQGNSA.

The rearrangement uses TRBV6-2 or TRBV6-3 and TRBJ2-7, with D perhaps given as TRBD1 or TRBD2 (5 bases each). CDR1 and CDR2 (germline): MNHEY, SVGEGT. Trimming took off 6 bases at V and 0 bases at J, with 15 bases between the two ends. This CDR3 has 15 amino acids. The CDR3, as DNA: TGTGCCAGCAGAACCGGGACGCGGAGCTCCTACGAGCAGTACTTC. Translated, it gives CASRTGTRSSYEQYF.

The chain is built from TRBV6-5 and TRBJ2-3; 9 bases are shared with TRBD1. The length of the CDR3 is 13 residues. V was pared by 6 bases and J by 14 bases, with 12 bases of the junction left unmatched. The germline V gene has CDR1 MNHEY and CDR2 SVGAGI. CDR3 nucleotide sequence: TGTGCCAGCAGCTCCGCAACCGGGACAGGGCGGTATTTT. Protein: CASSSATGTGRYF.

The rearrangement links TRBV5-1 to TRBJ1-1, with TRBD1 matching over 7 bases. The V gene end was trimmed by 4 bases and the J gene end by 3 bases; junction bases not matched to a gene: 18. The CDR3 is 18 residues long. CDR1 is SGHRS, CDR2 YFSETQ, per germline. CDR3 in DNA: TGCGCCAGCAGCCCTCTAAGGCAACAGGGGCGCTCGGACACTGAAGCTTTCTTT. Amino acid sequence: CASSPLRQQGRSDTEAFF.

In its sample, this clonotype was seen a few times. This chain links TRBV6-5 with TRBJ2-7; TRBD2 matches 12 bases. V shed 6 bases and J 4 bases; nucleotides not matched to a gene: 7. From germline, CDR1 is MNHEY and CDR2 SVGAGI. CDR3 length equals 15 residues. The CDR3 DNA sequence: TGTGCCAGCAGCCACGAGACTAGCGGGAGTTACGAGCAGTACTTC. As protein: CASSHETSGSYEQYF.

V and J are TRBV9 and TRBJ1-4; D is ambiguous. From germline, CDR1 is SGDLS and CDR2 YYNGEE. The V gene lost 5 bases and the J gene lost 3 bases, with 8 bases spanning the gap. CDR3 length equals 13 residues. CDR3 loop: CASSSGANEKLFF. CDR3 nucleotide sequence: TGTGCCAGCAGTTCAGGTGCTAATGAAAAACTGTTTTTT. Combining the CDR3 with reference TRBV9 and TRBJ1-4 gives the whole variable domain DSGVTQTPKHLITATGQRVTLRCSPRSGDLSVYWYQQSLDQGLQFLIQYYNGEERAKGNILERFSAQQFPDLHSELNLSSLELGDSALYFCASSSGANEKLFFGSGTQLSVL.

This chain joins TRBV20-1 and TRBJ1-5; D gene ambiguous. Germline assignment: CDR1 DFQATT and CDR2 SNEGSKA (reference sequence). This CDR3 comprises 15 residues. Between the trimmed V and J ends, which lost 1 base and 3 bases, there was a span of 13 bases. CDR3 sequence (DNA): TGCAGTGCTAGAGCGGGGTCTAACCCCAATCAGCCCCAGCATTTT. Its protein is CSARAGSNPNQPQHF.

Ten or more counts support this clonotype. The CDR3 is CASSFLPLLANEQFF. For the CDR3, the DNA is TGTGCCAGCAGTTTCCTCCCCTTACTAGCCAATGAGCAGTTCTTC. The V and J genes are TRBV27 and TRBJ2-1, with a weak D call TRBD2 (6 bases). V lost 3 bases and J lost 6, with 15 bases in between. Germline values: CDR1 MNHEY, CDR2 SMNVEV (reference sequence). The CDR3 is 15 amino acids.

This chain uses TRBV29-1 with TRBJ2-2; D may match TRBD1 or TRBD2 (5 bases each). V lost 4 bases and J 4 bases, leaving 7 bases between the germline ends. The CDR3 is made up of 12 amino acids. CDR1 SQVTM and CDR2 ANQGSEA come from the germline V gene. The CDR3 nucleotides are TGCAGCGTTGCAGGGAGCACCGGGGAGCTGTTTTTT. It encodes CSVAGSTGELFF.

CDR3 protein: CASSLAKGDTQYF. The CDR3 coding sequence is TGCGCCAGCAGCTTGGCCAAGGGAGATACGCAGTATTTT. The chain combines TRBV5-1 with TRBJ2-3; D gene uncertain. CDR1 is SGHRS and CDR2 is YFSETQ in the germline V gene. V was trimmed by 0 bases and J by 5 bases, leaving 7 bases between them. The CDR3 is 13 residues long. Using reference TRBV5-1 and TRBJ2-3 for the parts outside the CDR3, the full variable domain is KAGVTQTPRYLIKTRGQQVTLSCSPISGHRSVSWYQQTPGQGLQFLFEYFSETQRNKGNFPGRFSGRQFSNSRSEMNVSTLELGDSALYLCASSLAKGDTQYFGPGTRLTVL.

This clonotype came up once. The V gene is TRBV18, the J gene TRBJ2-5; 7 bases match TRBD1. CDR3 size: 14 residues. J was trimmed by 3 bases and V by 5 bases; bases with no gene match: 6. The germline V gene encodes CDR1 KGHSH and CDR2 LQKENI. For the CDR3, the DNA is TGTGCCAGCTCATCATATGGACAGGAAGAGACCCAGTACTTC. It is translated as CASSSYGQEETQYF.

This rearrangement joins TRBV5-4 to TRBJ2-3; TRBD2 might be the D (6 bases). Germline V CDR1 and CDR2: SGHNT, YYREEE (reference sequence). The CDR3 contains 15 residues. The V end lost 0 bases, the J end lost 4 bases, and 12 bases lay between the germline ends. CDR3 in amino acids: CASSLAGIAADTQYF. CDR3 nucleotides: TGTGCCAGCAGCTTGGCTGGGATAGCGGCAGATACGCAGTATTTT.

This clonotype was detected a few times. This CDR3 reads CASSARPGNTIYF. The CDR3 DNA sequence: TGTGCCAGCAGCGCGCGCCCGGGAAACACCATATATTTT. The chain joins TRBV5-5 to TRBJ1-3, with D uncertain. The CDR3 spans 13 residues. V lost 4 bases, J lost 4 bases, and 9 bases lay in between. Germline CDR1 reads SGHKS; CDR2 reads YYEKEE (reference sequence). The variable domain in full, completed from reference TRBV5-5 and TRBJ1-3, reads DAGVTQSPTHLIKTRGQQVTLRCSPISGHKSVSWYQQVLGQGPQFIFQYYEKEERGRGNFPDRFSARQFPNYSSELNVNALLLGDSALYLCASSARPGNTIYFGEGSWLTVV.

This clonotype came up a few times. The chain combines TRBV12-3 or TRBV12-4 with TRBJ1-2, with D perhaps TRBD1 (5 bases). V was trimmed by 5 bases and J by 8 bases, leaving 27 bases between them. The CDR3 extends over 17 amino acids. CDR3 residues: CASSPWGVGPGPWGYTF. The DNA of the CDR3 is TGTGCCAGCAGTCCGTGGGGCGTGGGACCGGGACCTTGGGGCTACACCTTC.

This clonotype has just a few counts. The CDR3 spells CASSLSQGETQYF. The CDR3 region has the DNA TGTGCCAGCAGCTTATCACAGGGTGAGACCCAGTACTTC. The chain recombines TRBV7-3 with TRBJ2-5, with a weak D call TRBD1 (6 bases). V lost 2 bases, J lost 5 bases, and 9 bases lay in between. Germline V gene data show CDR1 as SGHTA and CDR2 as FQGTGA. The CDR3 sequence is 13 residues long.

The chain joins TRBV24-1 to TRBJ2-4, with 8 bases fitting TRBD1. J was trimmed by 3 bases and V by 4 bases; bases with no gene match: 7. CDR1 and CDR2 (germline): KGHDR, SFDVKD. The CDR3 consists of 16 residues. CDR3 DNA: TGTGCCACCAGTGAGGGGGGACAGGTCGGCAAAAACATTCAGTACTTC. Encoded protein: CATSEGGQVGKNIQYF.

The chain joins TRBV20-1 to TRBJ1-3; 7 bases fit TRBD1. Trimming took 6 bases from V and 4 from J; bases not matched to a gene: 9. Germline loops: CDR1 DFQATT, CDR2 SNEGSKA (reference sequence). The CDR3 extends over 14 amino acids. CDR3 in DNA: TGCAGTGCGGGGATACAGGGGTACGGAAACACCATATATTTT. Its protein is CSAGIQGYGNTIYF.

This sequence joins TRBV12-3 or TRBV12-4 and TRBJ2-3, with unresolved D. V was clipped by 6 bases and J by 2 bases, with 15 bases between them. The CDR3 runs 15 residues. In nucleotides, the CDR3 is TGTGCCAGCAGCACCCTGAGAGGCTTCACAGATACGCAGTATTTT. Translating it yields CASSTLRGFTDTQYF.

The chain is built from TRBV4-1 and TRBJ2-2, with 7 bases that match TRBD2. The CDR3 extends over 17 amino acids. The germline V gene has CDR1 MGHRA and CDR2 YSYEKL. Unmatched junction bases numbered 9, after V lost 1 base and J lost 4 bases. The CDR3 DNA reads as TGCGCCAGCAGCCAAGTGGTTGCGGGAGTGATCACCGGGGAGCTGTTTTTT. This codes for CASSQVVAGVITGELFF.

The J gene is TRBJ2-3, the V gene TRBV15; D is possibly TRBD1 or TRBD2 (5 bases each). V lost 5 bases and J 2 bases, leaving 11 bases between the germline ends. The germline V gene has CDR1 LNHNV and CDR2 YYDKDF (reference sequence). CDR3 length: 14 amino acids. This CDR3 is CATSGGVDTDTQYF. DNA of the CDR3: TGTGCCACCAGCGGGGGAGTCGACACAGATACGCAGTATTTT.